Included here is one T cell receptor (beta chain) sequence, with context. In its sample, this clonotype was seen a few times. There is no known antigen for this receptor. Per-base quality was not reported, and no clone a single base away is much larger than it. Ficoll-Paque density gradient centrifugation was the method used to isolate PBMCs. This specimen belongs to a study of T-cell memory formation after mild COVID-19 (dated by TCRdb to 2020 to 2022). About the full investigation: TCR sequence clusters from the two donors were largely donor specific. Longitudinal TCRalpha and TCRbeta repertoire sequencing tracked T-cell clones expanding and contracting after mild COVID-19 in two donors. The cohort was made up of two young adult volunteers, one female and one male, who were previously healthy. What the work shows at the level of the full study, not this receptor alone: Contracting CD4+ clones were located mainly in the CM and EM memory subsets, whereas CD8+ clones were found to be enriched in EMRA. Only a couple of mild cases were covered by the study, and larger cohorts that include severe cases with pre-infection samples were considered necessary. SARS-CoV-2 specificity of the second-wave clones peaking on day 37 was not confirmed. Some responding clones were detected in pre-infection memory, suggesting pre-existing cross-reactive memory T cells joined the SARS-CoV-2 response. Clones contracting from day 15 to 85 had balanced CD4/CD8 phenotypes, while a second wave expanding from day 15 to 37 was biased towards CD4+.

The germline V gene encodes CDR1 LNHDA and CDR2 SQIVND (reference sequence). V loses 5 bases of germline sequence and J loses 2 bases, and the interval between the two ends is 10 bases. The CDR3 goes from the cysteine to the phenylalanine over 14 residues. Just the 42-base CDR3 DNA is kept, in frame starting at base 1. Reads for this sample came from an Illumina NovaSeq 6000. Using 5'RACE with constant-segment primers, TCRalpha and TCRbeta cDNA libraries were constructed, with sample barcodes and unique molecular identifiers added in the process. Trizol reagent was used to extract RNA from every sample. Libraries were amplified in two PCR steps, with a second sample barcode and Illumina TruSeq adapters added in the second step. Sequencing of libraries was performed on an Illumina NovaSeq with 2 x 150 bp paired-end reads. As for the original processing: The reads were demultiplexed and collapsed into UMI-guided consensus sequences using migec v1.2.7. Using mixcr v2.1.11, the UMI consensuses were aligned to TRA and TRB V and J templates and assembled into clonotypes. Expanded or contracted clonotypes were those called significant by both edgeR and NoisET, with noise models trained on biological replicates. For edgeR calls, a false discovery rate-adjusted p below 0.01 and a log2 fold-change threshold of 1 were applied. PCA with hierarchical clustering of max-normalized trajectories of the 1000 most abundant clonotypes was used as exploratory dynamics analysis. Separately sequenced CD4+ and CD8+ repertoires were used to assign a CD4 or CD8 phenotype to each responding clone. Through fastp at Q25 and MiXCR, TCRdb rebuilt clones from the public reads, retaining in-frame beta chains. CDR3 protein duplicates are merged, each entry listing the most common genes and DNA. These V and J calls originate from TCRdb's pipeline instead of the authors' own analysis. For this sample there are 380,000 or so distinct CDR3 sequences; about an eighth appear just once. Under 25% of the sample rests with the top ten.

The TCR was taken from a man aged 18-30 years who had mild COVID-19 (a few samples of this study predate the infection). The sample titles of this study are shuffled in the database, so cell type and time point are left out; the donor was told from shared clones. Specimen: PBMCs or a T cell subset sorted from them (not recorded which). The chain uses TRBV19 and TRBJ1-5; TRBD1 might be the D gene, on 5 matching bases. The nucleotide sequence is given as TGTGCCAGTAGTGGCGTGGGGGGCAATCAGCCCCAGCATTTT. This encodes CASSGVGGNQPQHF.